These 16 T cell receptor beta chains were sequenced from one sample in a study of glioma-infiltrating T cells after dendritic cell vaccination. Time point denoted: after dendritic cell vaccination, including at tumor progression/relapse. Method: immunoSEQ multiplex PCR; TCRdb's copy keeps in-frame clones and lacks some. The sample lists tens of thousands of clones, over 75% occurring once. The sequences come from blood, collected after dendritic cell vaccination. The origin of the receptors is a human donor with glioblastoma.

The CDR3 DNA sequence: TGTGCCAGCACCTACGATGCTTTCTTT. This sequence encodes CASTYDAFF. This chain joins TRBV7-2 and TRBJ1-1; D remains unclear. This CDR3 has 9 residues. The V end lost 7 bases, the J end lost 11 bases, and 8 bases lay between the germline ends. Per the germline V gene, CDR1 is SGHTA and CDR2 is FQGNSA.

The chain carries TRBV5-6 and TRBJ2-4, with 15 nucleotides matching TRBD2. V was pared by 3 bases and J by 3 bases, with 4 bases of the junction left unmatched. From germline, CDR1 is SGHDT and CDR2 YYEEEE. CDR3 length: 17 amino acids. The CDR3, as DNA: TGTGCCAGCAGCTGGGGACTAGCGGGAGGAGACAAAAACATTCAGTACTTC. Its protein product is CASSWGLAGGDKNIQYF. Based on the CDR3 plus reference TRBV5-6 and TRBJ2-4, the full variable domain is DAGVTQSPTHLIKTRGQQVTLRCSPKSGHDTVSWYQQALGQGPQFIFQYYEEEERQRGNFPDRFSGHQFPNYSSELNVNALLLGDSALYLCASSWGLAGGDKNIQYFGAGTRLSVL.

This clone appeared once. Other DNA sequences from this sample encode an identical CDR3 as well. CDR3: CASSIRDSNQPQHF. CDR3 nucleotides: TGTGCCAGTAGTATCCGCGATAGCAATCAGCCCCAGCATTTT. The chain employs TRBV19 and TRBJ1-5; no clear D gene. V was cut by 3 bases and J by 0 bases, with 6 bases left in between. The CDR3 runs 14 residues. CDR1 is LNHDA, CDR2 SQIVND, per germline (reference sequence).

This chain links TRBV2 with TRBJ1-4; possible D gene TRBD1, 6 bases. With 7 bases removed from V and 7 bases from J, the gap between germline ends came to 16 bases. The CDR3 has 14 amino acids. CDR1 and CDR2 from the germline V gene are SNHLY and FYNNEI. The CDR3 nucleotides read TGTGCCAGCACCTACAGGGTATGGGGTGAAAAACTGTTTTTT. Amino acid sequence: CASTYRVWGEKLFF.

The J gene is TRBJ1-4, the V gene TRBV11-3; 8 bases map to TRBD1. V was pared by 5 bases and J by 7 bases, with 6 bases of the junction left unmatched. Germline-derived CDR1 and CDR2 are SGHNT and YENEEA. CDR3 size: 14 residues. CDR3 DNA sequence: TGTGCCAGCAGCCCCCACAGGGGGGGTGAAAAACTGTTTTTT. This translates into CASSPHRGGEKLFF.

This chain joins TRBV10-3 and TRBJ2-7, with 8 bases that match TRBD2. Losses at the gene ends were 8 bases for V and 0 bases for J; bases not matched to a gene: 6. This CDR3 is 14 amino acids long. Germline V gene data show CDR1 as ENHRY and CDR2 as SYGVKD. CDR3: CAIASGSLSYEQYF. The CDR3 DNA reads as TGTGCCATCGCCAGCGGGAGCCTCTCCTACGAGCAGTACTTC.

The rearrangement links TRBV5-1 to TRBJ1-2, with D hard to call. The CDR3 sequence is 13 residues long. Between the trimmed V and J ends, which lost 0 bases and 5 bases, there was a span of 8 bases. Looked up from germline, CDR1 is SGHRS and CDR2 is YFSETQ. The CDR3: CASSLAGSYGYTF. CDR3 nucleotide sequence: TGCGCCAGCAGCTTGGCGGGTTCTTATGGCTACACCTTC. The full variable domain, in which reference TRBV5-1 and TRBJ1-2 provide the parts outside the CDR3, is KAGVTQTPRYLIKTRGQQVTLSCSPISGHRSVSWYQQTPGQGLQFLFEYFSETQRNKGNFPGRFSGRQFSNSRSEMNVSTLELGDSALYLCASSLAGSYGYTFGSGTRLTVV.

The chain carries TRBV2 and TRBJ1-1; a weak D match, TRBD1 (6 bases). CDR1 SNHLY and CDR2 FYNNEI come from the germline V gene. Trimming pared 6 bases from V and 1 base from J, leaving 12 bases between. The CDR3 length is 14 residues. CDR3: CASRTRGRNTEAFF. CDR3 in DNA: TGTGCCAGCAGGACCAGGGGAAGGAACACTGAAGCTTTCTTT.

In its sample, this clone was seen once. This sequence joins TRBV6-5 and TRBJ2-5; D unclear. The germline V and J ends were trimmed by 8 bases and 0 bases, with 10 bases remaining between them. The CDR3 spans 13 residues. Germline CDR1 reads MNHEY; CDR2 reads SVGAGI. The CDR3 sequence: CASRRRYQETQYF. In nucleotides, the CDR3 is TGTGCCAGCCGTCGCAGGTACCAAGAGACCCAGTACTTC.

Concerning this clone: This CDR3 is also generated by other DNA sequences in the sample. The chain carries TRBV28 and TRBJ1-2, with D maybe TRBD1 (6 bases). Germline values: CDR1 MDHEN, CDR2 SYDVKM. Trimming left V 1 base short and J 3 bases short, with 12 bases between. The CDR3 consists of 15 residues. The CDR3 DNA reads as TGTGCCAGCAGTTTATTGGCAGGGGCATACTATGGCTACACCTTC. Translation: CASSLLAGAYYGYTF.

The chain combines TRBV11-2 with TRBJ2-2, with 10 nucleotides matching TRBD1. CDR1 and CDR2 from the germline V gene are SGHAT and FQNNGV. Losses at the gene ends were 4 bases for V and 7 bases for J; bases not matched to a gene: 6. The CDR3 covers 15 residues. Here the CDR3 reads CASSSGTGVSGELFF. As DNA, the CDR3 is TGTGCCAGCAGCTCCGGGACAGGGGTGAGCGGGGAGCTGTTTTTT.

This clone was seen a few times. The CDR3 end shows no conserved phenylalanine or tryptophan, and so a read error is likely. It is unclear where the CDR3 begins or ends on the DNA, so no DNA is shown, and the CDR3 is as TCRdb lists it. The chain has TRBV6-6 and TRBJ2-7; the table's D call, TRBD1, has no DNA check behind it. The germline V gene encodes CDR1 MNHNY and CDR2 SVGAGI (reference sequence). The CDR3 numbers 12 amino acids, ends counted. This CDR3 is CASSGSEAGQHL.

The CDR3, as DNA: TGTGCCAGCTCACCACAGGGGGCTCGGGAAAAACTGTTTTTT. Translation: CASSPQGAREKLFF. The chain employs TRBV18 and TRBJ1-4, with 7 nucleotides matching TRBD1. This CDR3 has 14 residues. V shed 1 base, J shed 8 bases, and the junction held 4 bases outside the gene matches. In germline, CDR1 is KGHSH, CDR2 LQKENI.

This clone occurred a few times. CDR3 nucleotides: TGTGCCAGTAGTCTCCCGGGAGACCAGCCCCAGCATTTT. Protein: CASSLPGDQPQHF. This chain joins TRBV19 and TRBJ1-5; D remains ambiguous. This CDR3 is built from 13 residues. Germline values: CDR1 LNHDA, CDR2 SQIVND (reference sequence). With 5 bases removed from V and 7 bases from J, the gap between germline ends came to 12 bases. Together with reference TRBV19 and TRBJ1-5, the CDR3 gives the full variable domain: DGGITQSPKYLFRKEGQNVTLSCEQNLNHDAMYWYRQDPGQGLRLIYYSQIVNDFQKGDIAEGYSVSREKKESFPLTVTSAQKNPTAFYLCASSLPGDQPQHFGDGTRLSIL.

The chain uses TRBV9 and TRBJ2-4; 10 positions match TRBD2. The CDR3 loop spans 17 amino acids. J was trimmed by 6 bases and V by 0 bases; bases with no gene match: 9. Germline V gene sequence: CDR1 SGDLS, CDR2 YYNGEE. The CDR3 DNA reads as TGTGCCAGCAGCGTAGAGGGTCTAGCGGGAGTTGGAAACATTCAGTACTTC. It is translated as CASSVEGLAGVGNIQYF.

The CDR3 DNA sequence: TGCGCCAGCAGCTTCGGTGACGAGCAGTACTTC. Protein sequence: CASSFGDEQYF. This chain connects TRBV5-1 to TRBJ2-7; D is unresolved. The CDR3 covers 11 residues. Trimming left V 2 bases short and J 5 bases short, with 5 bases between. Germline CDR1 reads SGHRS; CDR2 reads YFSETQ.